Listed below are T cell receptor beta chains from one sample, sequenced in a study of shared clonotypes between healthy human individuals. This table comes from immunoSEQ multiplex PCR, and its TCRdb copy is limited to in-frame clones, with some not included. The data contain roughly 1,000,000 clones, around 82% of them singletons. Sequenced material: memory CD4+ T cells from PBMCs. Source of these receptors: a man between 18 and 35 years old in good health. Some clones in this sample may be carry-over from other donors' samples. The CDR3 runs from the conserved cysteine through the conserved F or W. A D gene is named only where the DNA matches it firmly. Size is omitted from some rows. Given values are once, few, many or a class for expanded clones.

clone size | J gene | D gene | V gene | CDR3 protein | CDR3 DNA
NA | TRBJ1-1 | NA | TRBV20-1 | CSASRSTEAFF | TGCAGTGCTAGTCGAAGCACTGAAGCTTTCTTT
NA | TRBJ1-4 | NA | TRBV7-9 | CASSLARDNGNEKLFF | TGTGCCAGCAGCTTAGCCCGGGACAATGGTAATGAAAAACTGTTTTTT
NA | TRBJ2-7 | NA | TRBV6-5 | CASSYEGTRMAEQYF | TGTGCCAGCAGTTACGAGGGGACAAGGATGGCCGAGCAGTACTTC
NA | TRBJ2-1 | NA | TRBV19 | CASSKDSSYNEQFF | TGTGCCAGTAGTAAGGACAGCTCCTACAATGAGCAGTTCTTC
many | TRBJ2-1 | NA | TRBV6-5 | CASRGYTSANEQFF | TGTGCCAGCAGGGGCTACACCTCCGCGAATGAGCAGTTCTTC
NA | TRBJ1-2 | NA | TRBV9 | CASSVDGSYGYTF | TGTGCCAGCAGCGTAGATGGCAGCTATGGCTACACCTTC
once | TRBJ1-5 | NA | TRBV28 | CASSRSNNQPQHF | TGTGCCAGCAGTCGATCCAACAATCAGCCCCAGCATTTT
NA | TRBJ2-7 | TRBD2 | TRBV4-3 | CASSPLASGSIYEQYF | TGCGCCAGCAGCCCCTTGGCGAGCGGGAGTATCTACGAGCAGTACTTC
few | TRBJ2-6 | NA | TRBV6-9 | CASLRQSRANVLTF | TGTGCCAGCTTACGACAAAGTCGGGCCAACGTCCTGACTTTC
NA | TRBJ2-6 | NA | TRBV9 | CASSVTLPGGGANVLTF | TGTGCCAGCAGCGTAACTTTACCGGGCGGTGGGGCCAACGTCCTGACTTTC
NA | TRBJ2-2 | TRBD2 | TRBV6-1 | CASRGTIRHTGELFF | TGTGCCAGCAGGGGGACTATCCGACACACCGGGGAGCTGTTTTTT
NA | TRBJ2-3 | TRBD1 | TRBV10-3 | CATRGGQGVTDTQYF | TGTGCCACCAGGGGGGGACAGGGTGTCACAGATACGCAGTATTTT
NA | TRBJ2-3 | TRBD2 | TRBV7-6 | CASKERGITDTQYF | TGTGCCAGCAAGGAGCGGGGAATCACAGATACGCAGTATTTT
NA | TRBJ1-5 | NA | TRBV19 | CASTPPGRGNQPQHF | TGTGCCAGTACCCCCCCCGGCAGGGGCAATCAGCCCCAGCATTTT
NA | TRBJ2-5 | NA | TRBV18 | CASSRMGGETQYF | TGTGCCAGCTCACGCATGGGGGGAGAGACCCAGTACTTC
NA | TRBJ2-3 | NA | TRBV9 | CASSVGASRGGTDTQYF | TGTGCCAGCAGCGTAGGAGCTAGTCGGGGCGGGACAGATACGCAGTATTTT
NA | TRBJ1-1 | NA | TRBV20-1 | CSASGQTEAFF | TGCAGTGCTAGTGGGCAAACTGAAGCTTTCTTT
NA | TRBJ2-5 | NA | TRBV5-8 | CASSGAGETQYF | TGTGCCAGCAGCGGGGCGGGGGAGACCCAGTACTTC
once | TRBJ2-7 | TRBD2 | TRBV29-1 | CSVEGLAGAYEQYF | TGCAGCGTTGAAGGGCTAGCGGGCGCCTACGAGCAGTACTTC
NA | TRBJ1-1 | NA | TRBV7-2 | CASSLDFGVGTEAFF | TGTGCCAGCAGCTTAGACTTTGGAGTGGGCACTGAAGCTTTCTTT
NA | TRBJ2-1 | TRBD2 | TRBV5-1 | CASSLAGQSYNEQFF | TGCGCCAGCAGTCTAGCGGGACAGTCCTACAATGAGCAGTTCTTC
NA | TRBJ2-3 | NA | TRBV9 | CASSVNPAVNTQYF | TGTGCCAGCAGCGTCAATCCTGCAGTAAATACGCAGTATTTT
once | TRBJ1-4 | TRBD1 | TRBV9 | CASSYNYGTGGNEKLFF | TGTGCCAGCAGCTACAACTATGGGACAGGGGGGAATGAAAAGCTGTTTTTT
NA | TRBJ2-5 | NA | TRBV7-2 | CASSLVPGQETQYF | TGTGCCAGCAGCTTAGTGCCAGGCCAAGAGACCCAGTACTTC
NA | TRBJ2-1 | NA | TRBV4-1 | CASSLGGRTEGVNEQFF | TGCGCCAGCAGCTTGGGTGGGCGGACCGAAGGTGTCAATGAGCAGTTCTTC
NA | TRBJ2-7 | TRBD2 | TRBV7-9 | CASSLALAGGRGEQYF | TGTGCCAGCAGCTTAGCGCTGGCGGGAGGTCGGGGTGAGCAGTACTTC
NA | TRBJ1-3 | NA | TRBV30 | CAWSVLQAGINSGNTIYF | TGTGCCTGGAGTGTATTACAGGCAGGGATCAACTCTGGAAACACCATATATTTT
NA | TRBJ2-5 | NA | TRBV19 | CASEVMFCYGDTPGETQYF | TGTGCCAGTGAAGTAATGTTTTGTTATGGGGACACCCCGGGGGAGACCCAGTACTTC
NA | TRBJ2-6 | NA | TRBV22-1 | CPGSSLGEQSRANVLTF | TGTCCTGGGAGTAGTCTCGGCGAACAAAGTCGGGCCAACGTCCTGACTTTC
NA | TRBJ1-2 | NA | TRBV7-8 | CASSLGAVKGYGYTF | TGTGCCAGCAGCTTAGGTGCGGTAAAAGGCTATGGCTACACCTTC
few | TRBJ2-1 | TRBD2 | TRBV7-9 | CASSLLSGSTYNEQFF | TGTGCCAGCAGCTTACTTAGCGGGAGTACCTACAATGAGCAGTTCTTC
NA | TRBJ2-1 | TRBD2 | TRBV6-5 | CASSYSAGGSYNEQFF | TGTGCCAGCAGTTACTCAGCGGGAGGCTCCTACAATGAGCAGTTCTTC
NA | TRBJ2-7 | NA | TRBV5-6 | CASSPGGAARHEQYF | TGTGCCAGCAGCCCAGGGGGGGCAGCAAGACACGAGCAGTACTTC
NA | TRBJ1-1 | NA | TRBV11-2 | CASSLMAGWDTEAFF | TGTGCCAGCAGCTTAATGGCAGGGTGGGACACTGAAGCTTTCTTT
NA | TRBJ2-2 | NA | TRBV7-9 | CASSLLLNTGELFF | TGTGCCAGCAGCTTACTACTGAACACCGGGGAGCTGTTTTTT
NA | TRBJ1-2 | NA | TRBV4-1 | CASSQDTALLYGYTF | TGCGCCAGCAGCCAAGATACAGCGCTGCTCTATGGCTACACCTTC
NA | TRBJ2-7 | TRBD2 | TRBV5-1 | CASSSVAGAGEQYF | TGCGCCAGCAGCTCCGTAGCGGGCGCAGGGGAGCAGTACTTC
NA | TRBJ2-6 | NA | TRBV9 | CASSGYTGANVLTF | TGTGCCAGCAGCGGTTATACTGGGGCCAACGTCCTGACTTTC
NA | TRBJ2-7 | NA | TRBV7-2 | CASSLGLVSYEQYF | TGTGCCAGCAGCTTAGGACTAGTCTCCTACGAGCAGTACTTC
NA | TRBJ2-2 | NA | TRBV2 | CASSESPIRWALNTGELFF | TGTGCCAGCAGTGAATCCCCGATCCGGTGGGCCTTGAACACCGGGGAGCTGTTTTTT
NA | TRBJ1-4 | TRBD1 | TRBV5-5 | CASSPGDRVDGEKLFF | TGTGCCAGCAGCCCGGGAGACAGGGTGGATGGGGAAAAACTGTTTTTT
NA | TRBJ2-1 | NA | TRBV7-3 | CASSLMDNEQFF | TGTGCCAGCAGCTTAATGGACAATGAGCAGTTCTTC
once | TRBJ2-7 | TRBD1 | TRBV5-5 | CASSLAVRTGGLGSYEQYF | TGTGCCAGCAGCTTAGCGGTGAGAACAGGGGGACTGGGGTCCTACGAGCAGTACTTC
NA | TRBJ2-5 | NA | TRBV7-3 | CASSTPGTTGETQYF | TGTGCCAGCAGCACTCCGGGGACGACGGGGGAGACCCAGTACTTC
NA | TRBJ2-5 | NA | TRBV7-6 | CASSLWPGSGQETQYF | TGTGCCAGCAGCTTATGGCCAGGGTCCGGCCAAGAGACCCAGTACTTC
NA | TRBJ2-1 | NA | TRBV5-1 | CASSVSLNEQFF | TGCGCCAGCAGCGTGTCCCTGAATGAGCAGTTCTTC
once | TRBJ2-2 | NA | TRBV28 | CASSLALGSTGELFF | TGTGCCAGCAGTTTGGCCCTAGGATCCACCGGGGAGCTGTTTTTT
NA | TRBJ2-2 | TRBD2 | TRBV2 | CASTGGGLPNTGELFF | TGTGCCAGCACCGGGGGAGGGCTTCCGAACACCGGGGAGCTGTTTTTT
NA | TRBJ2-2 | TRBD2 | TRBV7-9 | CASSLKRESAGELFF | TGTGCCAGCAGCTTAAAGCGGGAGTCCGCCGGGGAGCTGTTTTTT
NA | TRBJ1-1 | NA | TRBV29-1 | CSVEDRAAYMNTEAFF | TGCAGCGTTGAAGATAGGGCAGCCTACATGAACACTGAAGCTTTCTTT
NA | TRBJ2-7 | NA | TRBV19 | CASSDLRGKGEQYF | TGTGCCAGTAGCGATCTTAGGGGGAAGGGCGAGCAGTACTTC
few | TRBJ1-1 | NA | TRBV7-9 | CASSLIAEGTEAFF | TGTGCCAGCAGCTTAATAGCGGAGGGCACTGAAGCTTTCTTT
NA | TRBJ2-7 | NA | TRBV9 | CASSVGRAGVHEQYF | TGTGCCAGCAGCGTAGGACGGGCAGGGGTTCACGAGCAGTACTTC
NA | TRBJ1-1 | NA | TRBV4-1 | CASSQDRDAEAFF | TGCGCCAGCAGCCAAGACCGGGACGCTGAAGCTTTCTTT
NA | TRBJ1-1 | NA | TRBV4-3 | CASSLAGNTEAFF | TGCGCCAGCAGCCTGGCGGGGAACACTGAAGCTTTCTTT
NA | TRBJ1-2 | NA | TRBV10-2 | CASSEWQDGYGYTF | TGCGCCAGCAGTGAGTGGCAGGACGGCTATGGCTACACCTTC
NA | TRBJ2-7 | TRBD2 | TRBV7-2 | CASSRRTGGNYEQYF | TGTGCCAGCAGCCGGAGGACGGGAGGGAACTACGAGCAGTACTTC
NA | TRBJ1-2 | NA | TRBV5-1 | CASRRTDNYGYTF | TGCGCCAGCAGGCGAACCGATAACTATGGCTACACCTTC
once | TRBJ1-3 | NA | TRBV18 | CAGTGADSGNTIYF | TGTGCCGGTACCGGGGCAGACTCTGGAAACACCATATATTTT
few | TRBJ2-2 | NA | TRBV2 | CASSETRLTGELFF | TGTGCCAGCAGTGAAACTAGATTAACCGGGGAGCTGTTTTTT